This T cell receptor (beta chain) is from a study of blood T cell repertoires in COVID-19. At the level of the study: PBMCs, B-cell-depleted T cells, or T cells were the source of the cDNA or gDNA that made up the material.

The V segment lost 2 bases and the J segment 7 bases; nucleotides outside the gene matches: 11. The CDR3 contains 15 residues. Profiling relied on immunoSEQ multiplex PCR, and the TCRdb table lists in-frame clones only, not all of them. The sample has around 260,000 clones; 75% to 90% are singletons. Sequencing was performed on peripheral blood. The V call is TRBV23-1, the J call TRBJ2-7, with 7 bases identical to TRBD1. TRBV23-1 is an ORF, with its function uncertain. The TCR sequence derives from a woman between 40 and 50 years old who had recovered from COVID-19. The CDR3 coding sequence is TGCGCCAGCAGTCAACAGGGGGAAGGTCCGAGGGAGCAGTACTTC. This encodes CASSQQGEGPREQYF.